This T cell receptor beta chain is from a study of beta chain features in type 1 diabetes. In the study overall: Analysis included about 100 million sorted cells drawn from all samples. The study, taken as a whole, reports: Among patients with Type 1 diabetes, TCRB CDR3s were moderately but significantly shorter in every one of the four CD4+ subsets. These data did not resolve whether HLA type affects TCRB rearrangement.

Researchers reported sorting CD4+ naive, central memory, regulatory and stem cell-like memory cells via CD45RO/CCR7/CD25/CD127/CD95/CD27. Trimming removed 10 bases from V and 3 bases from J; junction bases left unmatched: 4. CDR3 length: 13 amino acids. Germline V gene sequence: CDR1 ENHRY, CDR2 SYGVKD. There are a few counts of this clone. Antigen specificity is unknown. The whole isolated RNA underwent reverse transcription, so sequencing captured expressed TCRB transcripts. Repertoires were generated with immunoSEQ multiplex PCR, while TCRdb's copy carries only in-frame clones and drops some. The profile shows around 710,000 clones, around an eighth of them singletons.

The V gene is TRBV10-3, the J gene TRBJ2-1; 9 bases fit TRBD2. The sequencing sample was made of naive CD4+ T cells from blood. This clonotype originated in a man younger than 40 with type 1 diabetes. The DNA of the CDR3 is TGTGCCACCGAGCGGGGGGACTACAATGAGCAGTTCTTC. Translation: CATERGDYNEQFF.